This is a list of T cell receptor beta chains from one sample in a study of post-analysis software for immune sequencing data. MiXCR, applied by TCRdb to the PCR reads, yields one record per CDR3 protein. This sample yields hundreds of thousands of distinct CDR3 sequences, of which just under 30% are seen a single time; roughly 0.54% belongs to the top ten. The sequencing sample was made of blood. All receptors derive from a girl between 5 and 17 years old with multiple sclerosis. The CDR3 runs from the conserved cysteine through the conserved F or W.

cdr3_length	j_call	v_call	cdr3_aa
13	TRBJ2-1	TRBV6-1	CASSKSGANEQFF
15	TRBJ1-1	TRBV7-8	CASSFSGNGGTEAFF
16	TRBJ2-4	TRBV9	CASSPGDGIGKNIQYF
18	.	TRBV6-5	CASSYGGLAGRGYNEQYF
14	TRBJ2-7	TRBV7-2	CASSLGATTYEQYF
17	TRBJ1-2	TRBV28	CASSFFSLGTDDYGYTF
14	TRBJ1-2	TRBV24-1	CATSDPKGSYGYTF
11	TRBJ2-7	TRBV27	CASRDVYEQYF
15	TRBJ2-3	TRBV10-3	CAVSDRLLHTDTQYF
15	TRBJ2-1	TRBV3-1	CASSQDAGSYNEQFF
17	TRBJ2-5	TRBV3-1	CASSPGLAGGPGETQYF
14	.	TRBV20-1	CSAKWDRGLETQYF
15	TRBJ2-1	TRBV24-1	CATSDFGTGYNEQFF
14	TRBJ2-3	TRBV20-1	CSAPGPESTDTQYF
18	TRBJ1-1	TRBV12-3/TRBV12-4	CASSWGDRRWATGAEAFF
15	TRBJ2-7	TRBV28	CASRAPTEAAYEQYF
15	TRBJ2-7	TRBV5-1	CASSWTGTDLYEQHF
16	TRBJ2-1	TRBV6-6	CASSPTEGSSYNEQFF
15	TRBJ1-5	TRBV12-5	CASQRGGGGNQSQHF
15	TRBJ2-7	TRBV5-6	CASSLAGGHFYEQYF
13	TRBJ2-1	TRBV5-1	CASSWGTSGEQFF
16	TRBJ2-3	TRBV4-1	CASRLIAGRRTDTQYF
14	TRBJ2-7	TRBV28	CASRNLADTYEQYF
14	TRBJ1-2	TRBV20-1	CSAPDRGPNYGYTF
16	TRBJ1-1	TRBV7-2	CASSRKRMEGGTEAFF
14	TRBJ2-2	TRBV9	CATTGEAAPGELFF
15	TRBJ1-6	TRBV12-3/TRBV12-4	CASSPITGGNSPLHF
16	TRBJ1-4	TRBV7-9	CASSPSWRATNEKLFF
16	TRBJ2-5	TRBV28	CASHTRTRGAEETQYF
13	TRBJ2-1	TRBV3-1	CASSQVEDNEQFF
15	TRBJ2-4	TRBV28	CASSLASGAKNIQYF
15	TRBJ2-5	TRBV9	CASGTSGMYQDTQYF
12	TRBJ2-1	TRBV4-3	CASSQDSDEQFF
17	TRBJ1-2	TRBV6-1	CASSLRGQGAPLYGYTF
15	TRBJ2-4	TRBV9	CASSVVRVKKNIQYF